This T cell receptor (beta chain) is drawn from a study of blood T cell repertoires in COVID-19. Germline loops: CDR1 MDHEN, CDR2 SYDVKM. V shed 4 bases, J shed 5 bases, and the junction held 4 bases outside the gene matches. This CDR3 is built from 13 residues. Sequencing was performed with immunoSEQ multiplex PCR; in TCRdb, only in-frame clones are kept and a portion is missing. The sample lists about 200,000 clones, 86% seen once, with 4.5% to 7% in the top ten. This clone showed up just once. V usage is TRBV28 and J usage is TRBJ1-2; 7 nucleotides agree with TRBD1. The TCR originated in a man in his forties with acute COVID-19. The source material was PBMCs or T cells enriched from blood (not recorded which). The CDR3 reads CASSWTGRYGYTF. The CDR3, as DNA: TGTGCCAGCAGTTGGACAGGAAGGTATGGCTACACCTTC.